This is a list of T cell receptor beta chains from one sample in a study of regulatory T cells in long-lasting Graves disease. One entry per CDR3 protein results from TCRdb running MiXCR on the multiplex PCR reads. The sample lists roughly 500,000 distinct CDR3 sequences; roughly 14% were seen once. This same sample was also part of a study on T cells in Graves' hyperthyroidism and ophthalmopathy.

The sample here was peripheral blood mononuclear cells (PBMCs), taken at new diagnosis, from a patient treated with antithyroid drugs. The origin of the receptors is a man aged 25 to 40 with Graves disease. CDR3s leave out the opening cysteine and the closing phenylalanine or tryptophan.

V gene | CDR3 protein
TRBV12-3/TRBV12-4 | ASRADRAQETQY
TRBV27 | ASSLQGVGNTIY
TRBV19 | ASRPGYGRPGANVLT
TRBV25-1 | ASSEGRGAGANVLT
TRBV30 | AWSGFAETSGGPTSTDTQY
TRBV24-1 | ATSDSAGGELF
TRBV10-1 | ASGTQPNNEQF
TRBV12-3/TRBV12-4 | ASSKRVSSYNEQF
TRBV18 | ASSPPSTDTQY
TRBV6-1 | ASSRGLAGEGRETQY
TRBV5-6 | ASTLYDVSTDTQY
TRBV5-1 | ASNSGHGTDTQY
TRBV12-5 | ASGLVPYPGPPGHEQY
TRBV12-5 | ASGLSGETDTQY
TRBV18 | ASSRVGATSYEQY
TRBV5-1 | ASRETGYNTEAF
TRBV24-1 | ATTPGTSENYNEQF
TRBV29-1 | SVGPGASEKLF
TRBV5-1 | ASSPWLGCNEQF
TRBV5-5 | ASRRGLSEEATEAF
TRBV11-2 | ATRSWHHDSYEQY
TRBV12-3/TRBV12-4 | ASRLGQGNYGYT
TRBV9 | ASSVGGGLGDYGYT
TRBV29-1 | SVVVAGGREETQY
TRBV6-5 | ASSYETSGVPGGDTQY
TRBV27 | ASMLASPGSGELF
TRBV6-4 | ASSEGARGTGELF
TRBV29-1 | SVSTGYGQY
TRBV11-2 | ASSLVGGRAGNEQF
TRBV6-2/TRBV6-3 | ASSASGGRVNEQF
TRBV5-1 | ASSIDGQMNTEAF
TRBV20-1 | SASGGGAQPQH
TRBV3-1 | ASSLTQGEAF
TRBV4-2 | ASSRPLLGEQF
TRBV6-2/TRBV6-3 | ASSYSSGTNWETQY
TRBV11-2 | ASSPPTSGRAGETQY
TRBV27 | ASSRDFVASYEQY
TRBV6-2/TRBV6-3 | ASSWTRYNEQF
TRBV13 | ASRLTSEQNIQY
TRBV3-1 | ASSQEGTSGSYEQY
TRBV9 | ASSVVTGANEQF
TRBV30 | AWSVSGLYEQY
TRBV2 | ASSERFDTEAF
TRBV27 | ASSSLTVQETQY
TRBV9 | ASSVGGKREVYEQF